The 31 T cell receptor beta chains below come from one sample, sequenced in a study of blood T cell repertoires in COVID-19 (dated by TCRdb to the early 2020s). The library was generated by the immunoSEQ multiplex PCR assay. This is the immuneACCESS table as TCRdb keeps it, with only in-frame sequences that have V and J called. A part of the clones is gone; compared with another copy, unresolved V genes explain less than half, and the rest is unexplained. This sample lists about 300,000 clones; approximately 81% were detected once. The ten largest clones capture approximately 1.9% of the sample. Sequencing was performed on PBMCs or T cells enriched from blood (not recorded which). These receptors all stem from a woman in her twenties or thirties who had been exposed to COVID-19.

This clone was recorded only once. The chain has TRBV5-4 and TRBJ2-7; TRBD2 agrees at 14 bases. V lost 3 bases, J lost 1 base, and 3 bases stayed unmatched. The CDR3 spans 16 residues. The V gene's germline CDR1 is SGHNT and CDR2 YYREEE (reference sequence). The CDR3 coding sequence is TGTGCCAGCAGCTCTGGGACTAGCGGGAGATCCTACGAGCAGTACTTC. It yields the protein CASSSGTSGRSYEQYF.

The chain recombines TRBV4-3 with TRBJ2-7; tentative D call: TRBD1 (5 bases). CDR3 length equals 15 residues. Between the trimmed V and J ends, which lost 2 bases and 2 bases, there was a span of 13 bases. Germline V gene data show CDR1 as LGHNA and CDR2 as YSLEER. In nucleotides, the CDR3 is TGCGCCAGCAGCCAATCTAGGGGAAGTACCTACGAGCAGTACTTC. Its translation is CASSQSRGSTYEQYF.

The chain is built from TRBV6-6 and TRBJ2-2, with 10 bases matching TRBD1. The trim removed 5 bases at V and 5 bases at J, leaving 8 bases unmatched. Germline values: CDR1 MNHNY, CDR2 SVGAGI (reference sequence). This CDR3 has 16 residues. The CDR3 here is CASSRRTGGGTGELFF. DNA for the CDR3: TGTGCCAGCAGTCGAAGGACAGGGGGTGGGACCGGGGAGCTGTTTTTT.

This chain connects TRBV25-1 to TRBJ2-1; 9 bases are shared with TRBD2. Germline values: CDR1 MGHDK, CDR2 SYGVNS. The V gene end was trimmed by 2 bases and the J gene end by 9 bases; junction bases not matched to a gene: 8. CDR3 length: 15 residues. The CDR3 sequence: CASSEPGTSWGEQFF. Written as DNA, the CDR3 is TGTGCCAGCAGTGAACCCGGGACTAGCTGGGGTGAGCAGTTCTTC.

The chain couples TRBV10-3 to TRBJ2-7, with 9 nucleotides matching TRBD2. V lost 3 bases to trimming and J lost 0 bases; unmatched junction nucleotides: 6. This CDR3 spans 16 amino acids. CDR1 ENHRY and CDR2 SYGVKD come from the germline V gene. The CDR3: CAISDNRLAASYEQYF. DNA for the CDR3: TGTGCCATCAGTGATAATAGACTAGCGGCCTCCTACGAGCAGTACTTC.

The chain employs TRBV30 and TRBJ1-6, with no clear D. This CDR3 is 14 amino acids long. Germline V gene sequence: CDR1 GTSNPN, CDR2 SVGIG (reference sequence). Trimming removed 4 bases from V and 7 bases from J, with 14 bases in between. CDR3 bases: TGTGCCTGGAAAGCGGAAATTCGGAATTCACCCCTCCACTTT. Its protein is CAWKAEIRNSPLHF.

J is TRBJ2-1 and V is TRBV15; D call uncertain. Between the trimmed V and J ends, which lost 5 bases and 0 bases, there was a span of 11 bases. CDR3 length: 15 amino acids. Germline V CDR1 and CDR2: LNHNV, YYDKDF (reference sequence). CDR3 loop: CATSASVNSYNEQFF. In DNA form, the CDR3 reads TGTGCCACCAGCGCAAGCGTAAACTCCTACAATGAGCAGTTCTTC.

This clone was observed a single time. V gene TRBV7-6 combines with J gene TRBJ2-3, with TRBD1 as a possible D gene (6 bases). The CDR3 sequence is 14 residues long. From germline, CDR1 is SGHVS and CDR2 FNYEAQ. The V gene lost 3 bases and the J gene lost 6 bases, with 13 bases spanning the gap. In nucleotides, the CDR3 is TGTGCCAGCAGCTTTGGGGGCGAGGTTGATACGCAGTATTTT. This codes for CASSFGGEVDTQYF.

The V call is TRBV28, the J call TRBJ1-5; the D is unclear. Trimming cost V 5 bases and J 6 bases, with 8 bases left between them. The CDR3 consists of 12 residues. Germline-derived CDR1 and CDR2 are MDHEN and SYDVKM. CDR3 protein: CASSPPLQPQHF. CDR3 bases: TGTGCCAGCAGTCCCCCCCTTCAGCCCCAGCATTTT.

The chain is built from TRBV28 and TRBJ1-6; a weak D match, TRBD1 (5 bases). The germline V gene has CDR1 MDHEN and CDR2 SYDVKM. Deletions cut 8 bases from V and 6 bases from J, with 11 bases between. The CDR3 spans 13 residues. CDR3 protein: CASCTGANSPLHF. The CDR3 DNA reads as TGTGCCAGCTGTACAGGAGCTAATTCACCCCTCCACTTT.

The DNA for the CDR3 is TGTGCCAGCACCCCTAGATTTGGGGACAGGGGATCGGGATATGGCTACACCTTC. Its protein product is CASTPRFGDRGSGYGYTF. The genes are TRBV6-2 or TRBV6-3 and TRBJ1-2, with TRBD1 identical over 10 bases. The CDR3 has 18 amino acids. Losses at the gene ends were 7 bases for V and 5 bases for J; bases not matched to a gene: 19. Per the germline V gene, CDR1 is MNHEY and CDR2 is SVGEGT.

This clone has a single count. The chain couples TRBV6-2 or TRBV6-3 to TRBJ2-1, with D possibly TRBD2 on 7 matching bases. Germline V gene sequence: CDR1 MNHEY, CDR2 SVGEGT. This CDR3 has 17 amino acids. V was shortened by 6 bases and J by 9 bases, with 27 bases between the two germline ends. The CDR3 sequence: CASSPPMGGGGGSEQFF. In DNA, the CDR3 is TGTGCCAGCAGCCCCCCCATGGGAGGGGGGGGTGGATCTGAGCAGTTCTTC.

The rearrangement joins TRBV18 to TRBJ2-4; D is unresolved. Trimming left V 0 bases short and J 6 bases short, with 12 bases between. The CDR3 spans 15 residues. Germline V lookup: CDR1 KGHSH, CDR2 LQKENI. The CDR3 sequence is CASSPPIASGNIQYF. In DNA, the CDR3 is TGTGCCAGCTCACCACCAATCGCCTCCGGAAACATTCAGTACTTC.

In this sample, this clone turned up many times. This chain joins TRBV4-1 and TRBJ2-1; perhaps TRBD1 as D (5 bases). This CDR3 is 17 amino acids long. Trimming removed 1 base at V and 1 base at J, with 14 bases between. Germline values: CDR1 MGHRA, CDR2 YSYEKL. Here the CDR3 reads CASSQVIQGNSYNEQFF. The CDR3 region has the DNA TGCGCCAGCAGCCAAGTGATTCAGGGTAATTCCTACAATGAGCAGTTCTTC.

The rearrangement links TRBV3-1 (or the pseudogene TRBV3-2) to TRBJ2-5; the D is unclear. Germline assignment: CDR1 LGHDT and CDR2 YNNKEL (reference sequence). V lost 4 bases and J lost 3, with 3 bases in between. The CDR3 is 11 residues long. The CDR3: CASSLKETQYF. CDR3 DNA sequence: TGTGCCAGCAGCCTTAAAGAGACCCAGTACTTC.

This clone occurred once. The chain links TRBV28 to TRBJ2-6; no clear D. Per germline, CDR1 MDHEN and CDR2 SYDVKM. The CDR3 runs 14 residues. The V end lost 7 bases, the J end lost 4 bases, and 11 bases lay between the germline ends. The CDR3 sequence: CASITRSGANVLTF. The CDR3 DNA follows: TGTGCCAGCATAACCCGAAGCGGGGCCAACGTCCTGACTTTC.

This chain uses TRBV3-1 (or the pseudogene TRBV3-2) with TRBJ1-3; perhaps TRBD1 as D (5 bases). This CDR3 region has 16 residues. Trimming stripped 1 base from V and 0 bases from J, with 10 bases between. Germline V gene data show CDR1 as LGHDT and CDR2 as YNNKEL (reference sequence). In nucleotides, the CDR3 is TGTGCCAGCAGCCAAGCCTCCGGGGGCTCTGGAAACACCATATATTTT. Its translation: CASSQASGGSGNTIYF.

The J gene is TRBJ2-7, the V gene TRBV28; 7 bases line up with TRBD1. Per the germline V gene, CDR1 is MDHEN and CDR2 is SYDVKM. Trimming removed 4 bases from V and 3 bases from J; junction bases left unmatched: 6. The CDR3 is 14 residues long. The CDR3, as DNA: TGTGCCAGCAGTTGGGGACAGTTAAACTACGAGCAGTACTTC. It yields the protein CASSWGQLNYEQYF.

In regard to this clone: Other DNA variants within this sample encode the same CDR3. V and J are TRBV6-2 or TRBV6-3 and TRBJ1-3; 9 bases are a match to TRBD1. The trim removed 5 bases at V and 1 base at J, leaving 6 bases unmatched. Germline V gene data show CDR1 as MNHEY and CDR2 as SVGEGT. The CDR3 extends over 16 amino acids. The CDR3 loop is CASSRDRETSGNTIYF. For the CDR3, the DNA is TGTGCCAGCAGTCGGGACAGGGAAACTTCTGGAAACACCATATATTTT.

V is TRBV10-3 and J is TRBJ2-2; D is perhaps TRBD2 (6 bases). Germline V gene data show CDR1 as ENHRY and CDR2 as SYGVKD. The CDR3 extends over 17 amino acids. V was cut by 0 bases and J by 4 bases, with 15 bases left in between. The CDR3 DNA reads TGTGCCATCAGTGAGTCCGATAGCGGCATATTCACCGGGGAGCTGTTTTTT. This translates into CAISESDSGIFTGELFF.

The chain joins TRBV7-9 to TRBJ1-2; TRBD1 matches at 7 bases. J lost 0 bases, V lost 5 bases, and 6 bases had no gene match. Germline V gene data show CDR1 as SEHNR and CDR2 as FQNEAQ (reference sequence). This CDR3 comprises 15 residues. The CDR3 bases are TGTGCCAGCAGCCCATGGGACAGCCCTAACTATGGCTACACCTTC. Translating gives CASSPWDSPNYGYTF.

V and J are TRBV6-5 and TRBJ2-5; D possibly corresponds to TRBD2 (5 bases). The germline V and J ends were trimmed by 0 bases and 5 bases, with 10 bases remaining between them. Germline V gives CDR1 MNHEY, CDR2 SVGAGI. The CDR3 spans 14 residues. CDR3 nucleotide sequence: TGTGCCAGCAGTTACTCTGGTAGAGGGGAGACCCAGTACTTC. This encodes CASSYSGRGETQYF.

As DNA, the CDR3 is TGTGCCAGCAGCTTAATCTCCGGGGGGGCCGTCGAGCAGTACTTC. The encoded protein is CASSLISGGAVEQYF. This chain connects TRBV7-3 to TRBJ2-7; TRBD2 matches at 8 bases. Germline V gene data show CDR1 as SGHTA and CDR2 as FQGTGA. The CDR3 has 15 residues. With V trimmed by 1 base and J by 6 bases, 8 bases remained unmatched.

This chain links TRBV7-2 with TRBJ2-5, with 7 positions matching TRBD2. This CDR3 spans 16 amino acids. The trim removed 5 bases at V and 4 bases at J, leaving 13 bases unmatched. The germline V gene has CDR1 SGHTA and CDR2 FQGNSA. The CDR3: CASSVGPRDYGETQYF. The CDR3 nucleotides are TGTGCCAGCAGCGTAGGACCCCGGGACTATGGAGAGACCCAGTACTTC.

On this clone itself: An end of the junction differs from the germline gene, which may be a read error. In nucleotides, the CDR3 is TGTGCCACCAGTAGACTAGCGGGAGGGACTACACAAGAGACCCAGTACTTC. Amino acid sequence: CATSRLAGGTTQETQYF. V gene TRBV2 combines with J gene TRBJ2-5; TRBD2 aligns across 14 bases. CDR3 length: 17 residues. Germline CDR1 reads SNHLY; CDR2 reads FYNNEI. The full variable domain, with the rest looked up from reference TRBV2 and TRBJ2-5, is EPEVTQTPSHQVTQMGQEVILRCVPISNHLYFYWYRQILGQKVEFLVSFYNNEISEKSEIFDDQFSVERPDGSNFTLKIRSTKLEDSAMYFCATSRLAGGTTQETQYFGPGTRLLVL.

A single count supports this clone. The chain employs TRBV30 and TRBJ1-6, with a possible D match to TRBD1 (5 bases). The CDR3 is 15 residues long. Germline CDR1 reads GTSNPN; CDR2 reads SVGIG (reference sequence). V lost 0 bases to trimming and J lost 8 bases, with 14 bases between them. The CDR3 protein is CAWSVGGRVDSPLHF. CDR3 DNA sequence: TGTGCCTGGAGTGTCGGGGGAAGGGTAGATTCACCCCTCCACTTT.

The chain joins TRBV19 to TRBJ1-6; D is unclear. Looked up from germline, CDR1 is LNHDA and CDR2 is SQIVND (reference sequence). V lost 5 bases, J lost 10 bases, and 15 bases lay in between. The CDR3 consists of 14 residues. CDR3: CASSSPRVRSPLHF. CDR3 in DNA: TGTGCCAGTAGTTCCCCGAGGGTTCGATCACCCCTCCACTTT.

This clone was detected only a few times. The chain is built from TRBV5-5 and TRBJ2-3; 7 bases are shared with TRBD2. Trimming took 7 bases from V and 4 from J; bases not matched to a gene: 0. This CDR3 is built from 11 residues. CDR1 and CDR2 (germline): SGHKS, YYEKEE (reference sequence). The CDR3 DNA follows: TGTGCCAGCGGGGGGGCAGATACGCAGTATTTT. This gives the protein CASGGADTQYF.

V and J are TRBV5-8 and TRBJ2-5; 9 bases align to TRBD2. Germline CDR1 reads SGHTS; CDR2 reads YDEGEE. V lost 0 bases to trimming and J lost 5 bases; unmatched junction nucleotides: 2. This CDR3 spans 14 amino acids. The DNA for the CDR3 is TGTGCCAGCAGCTTGGGCCTAGCGGGGGAGACCCAGTACTTC. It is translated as CASSLGLAGETQYF.

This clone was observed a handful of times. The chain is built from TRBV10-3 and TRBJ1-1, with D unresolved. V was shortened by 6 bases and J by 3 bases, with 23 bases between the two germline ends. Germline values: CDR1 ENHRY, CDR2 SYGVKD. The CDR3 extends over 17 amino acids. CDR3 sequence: CAIREEVDGRDHTEAFF. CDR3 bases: TGTGCCATCAGAGAGGAGGTGGATGGGAGAGATCACACTGAAGCTTTCTTT.

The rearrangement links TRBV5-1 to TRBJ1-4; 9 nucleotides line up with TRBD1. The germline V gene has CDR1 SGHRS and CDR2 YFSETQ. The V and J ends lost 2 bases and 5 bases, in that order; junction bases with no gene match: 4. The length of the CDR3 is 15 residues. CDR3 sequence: CASSFNRGRNEKLFF. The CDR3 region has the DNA TGCGCCAGCAGCTTTAACAGGGGGCGCAATGAAAAACTGTTTTTT.